This T cell receptor beta chain was identified during a study of T cells in localized non-small cell lung cancer (TCRdb year 2020). General notes on the study: The study analyzed T cell repertoires of roughly 220 early-stage NSCLC patients, comparing tumors and uninvolved tumor-adjacent lungs. Of the NSCLC patients, around 130 were male and about a hundred were female, and the mean age was about 69 years. All 240 or so NSCLC patients in the cohort were treatment-naive and had localized lung tumors that were resected.

With respect to this clone: This receptor's antigen is unknown. No base quality values were provided; no much bigger clone lies one nucleotide off.

The CDR3 contains 14 residues, cysteine and phenylalanine counted. Kept here is only the CDR3 DNA, which spans 42 bases and is read in frame from base 1. The germline V gene specifies WSHSY as CDR1 and SAAADI as CDR2. V is reduced by 7 bases and J by 3 bases, leaving a spacing of 14 bases between them. Overall study results and their limits: Multi-region tumor sequencing was not performed, so intratumor heterogeneity could not be excluded. Because the study design was exploratory, TCR variables were selected using unadjusted p-values without false-discovery rate correction. A median of around 50 of the top 100 tumor clones were detected in paired uninvolved adjacent lung, and 25 to 35 of these tumor clones were also found among the top 100 clones of the paired uninvolved adjacent lung. Longer overall survival was associated with higher blood T cell density, whereas shorter survival was associated with higher adjacent-lung clonality. Uninvolved tumor-adjacent lung showed the highest T cell clonality, higher than tumor, which suggests more focused antigenic responses in the uninvolved tumor-adjacent lung.

The immunoSEQ Assay was used to sequence TCR beta CDR3 regions from DNA. In the authors' own workflow: To compute T cell density, TCR beta template counts were normalized to usable DNA, which was estimated by amplifying housekeeping genes. Richness was estimated using the preseqR package, with extrapolation to 400,000 templates for PBMC samples and to 120,000 templates for tissue samples. Clonality was defined by subtracting Pielou's evenness from one. Tissue-enriched TCRs were identified through differential abundance testing performed on productive amino-acid clonotypes, with a minimum total count of 5 and an alpha of 0.1. The Jaccard Index and the Morisita Overlap Index were used to quantify repertoire overlap between compartments. GLIPH grouped TCR beta CDR3s together with public tetramer-defined viral CDR3s, and a viral motif had to include at least three viral sequences and also show V-gene enrichment. Here the immuneACCESS table is served through TCRdb, limited to in-frame sequences with V and J called. Missing clones are a known gap in these copies; in checked studies unresolved V genes cover under half, and the rest lacks a known reason. The V and J calls and clone size were taken over from that table, and D and trimming were inferred from the DNA. The sample table shows 20,000 to 30,000 clones, and less than 90% are seen once. More than 0.95% of the sample is taken by the ten largest.

At diagnosis, peripheral blood, uninvolved tumor-adjacent lung and tumor were collected and stored as a combination of fresh-frozen and FFPE material. For TCR repertoire profiling, the blood samples were analyzed as peripheral blood mononuclear cells. The rearranged segments are TRBV10-2 and TRBJ2-3; TRBD2 is possibly the D segment (5 matching bases). Sequenced here: peripheral blood, sampled before any cancer treatment. This TCR was recovered from a woman aged 40-69 years with stage I lung adenocarcinoma. The CDR3 region has the sequence CASKADGETDTQYF. DNA sequence: TGCGCCAGCAAGGCGGACGGGGAAACAGATACGCAGTATTTT.